This T cell receptor (beta chain) was captured in a study of T cell responses to AZD1222 COVID-19 vaccine. With regard to this clone: The antigen remains undetermined.

General study results and limits: Vaccine-related CD4 TCRs covered spike, predominating at 160-218 and 743-854.

TCRdb's copy holds only in-frame clones and misses some; the assay was immunoSEQ multiplex PCR. The sample carries 58,000 or so clones, less than 90% recorded once. It was second doses at about 4 or about 12 weeks that were pooled. Germline V gene lookup returns CDR1 LGHNA and CDR2 YNFKEQ. The CDR3 totals 16 residues. V lost 0 bases, J lost 5 bases, and 13 bases lay in between. This chain joins TRBV4-2 and TRBJ1-4, with a possible D match to TRBD1 (6 bases). This receptor was taken from an adult who received the AZD1222 COVID-19 vaccine. The source material was peripheral blood, sampled 28 days after the second AZD1222 dose. CDR3 nucleotide sequence: TGTGCCAGCAGCCAAGATTCGGGGGCGGTCAATGAAAAACTGTTTTTT. Protein product: CASSQDSGAVNEKLFF.